These T cell receptor beta chains were read from a single sample in a study of shared clonotypes between healthy human individuals. The data were produced by immunoSEQ multiplex PCR, yet TCRdb's version contains in-frame clones alone and is incomplete. The sample lists about 2 million clones, 85% to 95% seen once, with more than 0.1% in the top ten. Sequenced input: naive CD4+ T cells sorted from blood. Receptors originate from a young man in good health. Both conserved end residues are part of each CDR3. The order of the fields is CDR3 length, clone size, V gene, D gene, J gene, CDR3 protein, CDR3 DNA. A D gene is named only where the DNA matches it firmly. Clone size is not always given. Where it is, it says once, few, many or a class for expanded clones.

cdr3_length: 14
clone_size: .
v_call: TRBV7-6
d_call: .
j_call: TRBJ1-5
cdr3_aa: CASSISGTNEPQHF
cdr3_nt: TGTGCCAGCAGCATATCCGGGACAAATGAGCCCCAGCATTTT

cdr3_length: 13
clone_size: .
v_call: TRBV12-5
d_call: .
j_call: TRBJ1-1
cdr3_aa: CASGFGENTEAFF
cdr3_nt: TGTGCTAGTGGTTTCGGCGAGAACACTGAAGCTTTCTTT

cdr3_length: 11
clone_size: .
v_call: TRBV2
d_call: .
j_call: TRBJ2-5
cdr3_aa: CATERKETQYF
cdr3_nt: TGTGCCACCGAAAGAAAAGAGACCCAGTACTTC

cdr3_length: 15
clone_size: .
v_call: TRBV28
d_call: .
j_call: TRBJ2-7
cdr3_aa: CASSPGDTQSYEQYF
cdr3_nt: TGTGCCAGCAGCCCGGGGGACACCCAATCCTACGAGCAGTACTTC

cdr3_length: 12
clone_size: .
v_call: TRBV10-2
d_call: .
j_call: TRBJ2-7
cdr3_aa: CASSPPSYEQYF
cdr3_nt: TGCGCCAGCAGTCCTCCTTCCTACGAGCAGTACTTC

cdr3_length: 14
clone_size: few
v_call: TRBV18
d_call: TRBD1
j_call: TRBJ1-5
cdr3_aa: CASSQGQGNQPQHF
cdr3_nt: TGTGCCAGCTCACAAGGACAGGGCAATCAGCCCCAGCATTTT

cdr3_length: 9
clone_size: .
v_call: TRBV29-1
d_call: .
j_call: TRBJ2-5
cdr3_aa: CSVGETQYF
cdr3_nt: TGCAGCGTGGGGGAGACCCAGTACTTC

cdr3_length: 15
clone_size: .
v_call: TRBV9
d_call: .
j_call: TRBJ2-1
cdr3_aa: CASSVDSGPYNEQFF
cdr3_nt: TGTGCCAGCAGCGTAGACAGCGGGCCCTACAATGAGCAGTTCTTC

cdr3_length: 16
clone_size: .
v_call: TRBV9
d_call: .
j_call: TRBJ2-1
cdr3_aa: CASSVSGTQLYNEQFF
cdr3_nt: TGTGCCAGCAGCGTTTCGGGGACTCAACTCTACAATGAGCAGTTCTTC

cdr3_length: 15
clone_size: .
v_call: TRBV18
d_call: .
j_call: TRBJ1-3
cdr3_aa: CASSPPGSSGNTIYF
cdr3_nt: TGTGCCAGCTCACCACCGGGGTCTTCTGGAAACACCATATATTTT

cdr3_length: 15
clone_size: .
v_call: TRBV9
d_call: .
j_call: TRBJ1-5
cdr3_aa: CASSVGEREDQPQHF
cdr3_nt: TGTGCCAGCAGCGTAGGAGAGAGGGAAGATCAGCCCCAGCATTTT

cdr3_length: 15
clone_size: .
v_call: TRBV9
d_call: TRBD2
j_call: TRBJ2-7
cdr3_aa: CASSVGDSGSYEQYF
cdr3_nt: TGTGCCAGCAGCGTAGGGGATAGCGGGAGCTACGAGCAGTACTTC

cdr3_length: 13
clone_size: once
v_call: TRBV10-3
d_call: .
j_call: TRBJ1-1
cdr3_aa: CAISESRDTEAFF
cdr3_nt: TGTGCCATCAGTGAGTCCAGGGACACTGAAGCTTTCTTT

cdr3_length: 15
clone_size: once
v_call: TRBV7-6
d_call: .
j_call: TRBJ1-4
cdr3_aa: CASSLVTGVNEKLFF
cdr3_nt: TGTGCCAGCAGCTTAGTGACAGGAGTAAATGAAAAACTGTTTTTT

cdr3_length: 16
clone_size: .
v_call: TRBV5-6
d_call: TRBD1
j_call: TRBJ2-5
cdr3_aa: CASSSPGGSLQETQYF
cdr3_nt: TGTGCCAGCAGCTCTCCAGGGGGAAGCCTCCAAGAGACCCAGTACTTC

cdr3_length: 14
clone_size: .
v_call: TRBV6-6
d_call: .
j_call: TRBJ1-3
cdr3_aa: CASSSGISGNTIYF
cdr3_nt: TGTGCCAGCAGCTCGGGAATCTCTGGAAACACCATATATTTT

cdr3_length: 14
clone_size: .
v_call: TRBV19
d_call: .
j_call: TRBJ2-5
cdr3_aa: CASKDAQRGETQYF
cdr3_nt: TGTGCCAGTAAAGACGCCCAGAGGGGAGAGACCCAGTACTTC

cdr3_length: 16
clone_size: .
v_call: TRBV11-2
d_call: .
j_call: TRBJ1-2
cdr3_aa: CASSLDSGAPNYGYTF
cdr3_nt: TGTGCCAGCAGCTTAGATTCAGGGGCGCCTAACTATGGCTACACCTTC

cdr3_length: 13
clone_size: .
v_call: TRBV29-1
d_call: TRBD1
j_call: TRBJ1-1
cdr3_aa: CSGVQGGDTEAFF
cdr3_nt: TGCAGCGGTGTACAGGGGGGGGACACTGAAGCTTTCTTT

cdr3_length: 13
clone_size: .
v_call: TRBV30
d_call: .
j_call: TRBJ1-5
cdr3_aa: CAWSRAGFQPQHF
cdr3_nt: TGTGCCTGGAGTAGGGCAGGGTTTCAGCCCCAGCATTTT

cdr3_length: 18
clone_size: .
v_call: TRBV21-1
d_call: .
j_call: TRBJ2-7
cdr3_aa: CASSSYGTSGGSRYEQYF
cdr3_nt: TGTGCCAGCAGCTCGTACGGGACTAGCGGGGGGTCCCGATACGAGCAGTACTTC

cdr3_length: 15
clone_size: .
v_call: TRBV5-1
d_call: .
j_call: TRBJ2-3
cdr3_aa: CASSPWGDSTDTQYF
cdr3_nt: TGCGCCAGCAGCCCCTGGGGGGACAGCACAGATACGCAGTATTTT

cdr3_length: 13
clone_size: .
v_call: TRBV29-1
d_call: TRBD1
j_call: TRBJ1-1
cdr3_aa: CSVVAGGSGAAFF
cdr3_nt: TGCAGCGTTGTTGCAGGGGGCTCGGGGGCAGCTTTCTTT

cdr3_length: 14
clone_size: .
v_call: TRBV19
d_call: TRBD1
j_call: TRBJ1-5
cdr3_aa: CASSFGQGNQPQHF
cdr3_nt: TGTGCCAGTAGCTTCGGACAGGGAAATCAGCCCCAGCATTTT

cdr3_length: 14
clone_size: .
v_call: TRBV5-4
d_call: .
j_call: TRBJ2-3
cdr3_aa: CASSLGRNTDTQYF
cdr3_nt: TGTGCCAGCAGCTTAGGGAGGAACACAGATACGCAGTATTTT

cdr3_length: 14
clone_size: .
v_call: TRBV7-2
d_call: .
j_call: TRBJ2-7
cdr3_aa: CASSPGDRGYEQYF
cdr3_nt: TGTGCCAGCAGCCCCGGAGACCGGGGCTACGAGCAGTACTTC

cdr3_length: 12
clone_size: .
v_call: TRBV5-1
d_call: .
j_call: TRBJ2-3
cdr3_aa: CASFQGSDTQYF
cdr3_nt: TGCGCCAGCTTCCAGGGATCGGATACGCAGTATTTT

cdr3_length: 16
clone_size: .
v_call: TRBV6-6
d_call: TRBD1
j_call: TRBJ2-7
cdr3_aa: CASSYSKGTGAYEQYF
cdr3_nt: TGTGCCAGCAGTTACTCGAAAGGGACAGGGGCCTACGAGCAGTACTTC

cdr3_length: 15
clone_size: .
v_call: TRBV5-1
d_call: TRBD2
j_call: TRBJ2-1
cdr3_aa: CASSLTASGYNEQFF
cdr3_nt: TGCGCCAGCAGCTTGACGGCTAGCGGATACAATGAGCAGTTCTTC

cdr3_length: 17
clone_size: .
v_call: TRBV30
d_call: TRBD2
j_call: TRBJ2-1
cdr3_aa: CAWTAAGLAGSFNEQFF
cdr3_nt: TGTGCCTGGACCGCCGCCGGACTAGCGGGAAGTTTCAATGAGCAGTTCTTC

cdr3_length: 15
clone_size: once
v_call: TRBV7-9
d_call: .
j_call: TRBJ2-5
cdr3_aa: CASSVTAILQETQYF
cdr3_nt: TGTGCCAGCAGCGTAACGGCAATACTGCAAGAGACCCAGTACTTC

cdr3_length: 19
clone_size: once
v_call: TRBV4-1
d_call: .
j_call: TRBJ2-1
cdr3_aa: CASSQDPLTERPSYNEQFF
cdr3_nt: TGCGCCAGCAGCCAAGACCCCCTTACGGAGCGTCCGTCCTACAATGAGCAGTTCTTC